Listed here are 16 T cell receptor beta chains from one sample, sequenced in a study of blood T cell repertoires in COVID-19. Sequencing was performed with immunoSEQ multiplex PCR; in TCRdb, only in-frame clones are kept and a portion is missing. The data contain about 200,000 clones, approximately 88% of them singletons. The source material was peripheral blood. The receptors were sampled from a man aged 40-49 years with acute or convalescent COVID-19.

The gene calls are TRBV29-1 and TRBJ1-1, with D unresolved. This CDR3 comprises 13 residues. Germline V gene sequence: CDR1 SQVTM, CDR2 ANQGSEA. The V end was cut by 6 bases, the J end by 4 bases, with 15 bases between. CDR3 amino acids: CSVMQLGGTEAFF. DNA for the CDR3: TGCAGCGTGATGCAGCTGGGAGGCACTGAAGCTTTCTTT.

The chain combines TRBV3-1 (or the pseudogene TRBV3-2) with TRBJ2-5, with 11 bases aligning to TRBD2. V was clipped by 8 bases and J by 3 bases; unmatched bases: 11. Germline CDR1 reads LGHDT; CDR2 reads YNNKEL (reference sequence). There are 16 residues in the CDR3. CDR3 sequence: CASLNRGLAEKETQYF. The DNA for the CDR3 is TGTGCCAGCTTAAACCGGGGACTAGCGGAGAAAGAGACCCAGTACTTC.

This sequence joins TRBV9 and TRBJ2-2; 12 bases are a match to TRBD2. The CDR3 length is 17 residues. Germline values: CDR1 SGDLS, CDR2 YYNGEE. V was clipped by 3 bases and J by 3 bases; unmatched bases: 6. The CDR3: CASSETSGGPYTGELFF. The CDR3 DNA is TGTGCCAGCAGCGAAACTAGCGGGGGGCCGTACACCGGGGAGCTGTTTTTT.

The CDR3 spells CASSEARTGGRETQYF. CDR3 nucleotide sequence: TGTGCCAGCAGTGAAGCGCGAACAGGGGGCCGGGAGACCCAGTACTTC. This chain joins TRBV2 and TRBJ2-5, with 9 bases aligning to TRBD1. CDR1 is SNHLY and CDR2 is FYNNEI in the germline V gene. The CDR3 extends over 16 amino acids. The J segment lost 5 bases and the V segment lost 0 bases, leaving 7 bases of the junction unmatched.

The chain employs TRBV11-2 and TRBJ1-5, with 7 bases identical to TRBD1. CDR3 length equals 13 residues. V gave up 8 bases and J gave up 7 bases; unmatched junction bases: 8. Germline loops: CDR1 SGHAT, CDR2 FQNNGV. The chain's CDR3 is CASQEGASQPQHF. As DNA, the CDR3 is TGTGCCAGCCAGGAGGGGGCGAGCCAGCCCCAGCATTTT. Full variable domain (rest looked up from reference TRBV11-2 and TRBJ1-5): EAGVAQSPRYKIIEKRQSVAFWCNPISGHATLYWYQQILGQGPKLLIQFQNNGVVDDSQLPKDRFSAERLKGVDSTLKIQPAKLEDSAVYLCASQEGASQPQHFGDGTRLSIL.

This rearrangement joins TRBV6-5 to TRBJ1-2; TRBD1 is a possible D gene (5 bases). Germline V lookup: CDR1 MNHEY, CDR2 SVGAGI. The CDR3 has 12 residues. The V end lost 4 bases, the J end lost 7 bases, and 10 bases lay between the germline ends. DNA for the CDR3: TGTGCCAGCAGTTCCTTCGGGGGTGGCTACACCTTC. Protein product: CASSSFGGGYTF.

This clone appeared a few times. The rearrangement joins TRBV18 to TRBJ1-2; 9 bases are shared with TRBD1. Trimming cost V 3 bases and J 3 bases; bases outside gene matches: 14. The germline gives CDR1 KGHSH, CDR2 LQKENI. This CDR3 contains 18 residues. CDR3 residues: CASSPFRDRVKRDYGYTF. The CDR3 bases are TGTGCCAGCTCACCTTTCCGGGACAGGGTAAAACGGGACTATGGCTACACCTTC.

This clone has a single count. This chain connects TRBV3-1 (or the pseudogene TRBV3-2) to TRBJ1-3; 9 bases are shared with TRBD1. The CDR3 length is 15 residues. The trim removed 4 bases at V and 2 bases at J, leaving 3 bases unmatched. The V gene's germline CDR1 is LGHDT and CDR2 YNNKEL (reference sequence). The CDR3: CASSPTGGTGNTIYF. The CDR3 DNA reads TGTGCCAGCAGCCCGACAGGGGGTACTGGAAACACCATATATTTT.

The rearrangement joins TRBV29-1 to TRBJ2-5, with TRBD2 as a possible D gene (7 bases). The CDR3 loop spans 14 amino acids. Trimming cost V 5 bases and J 0 bases, with 13 bases left between them. CDR1 and CDR2 from the germline V gene are SQVTM and ANQGSEA. In DNA, the CDR3 is TGCAGCGTTACAGGGCGGGGGAACCAAGAGACCCAGTACTTC. Residues: CSVTGRGNQETQYF.

The rearrangement joins TRBV3-1 (or the pseudogene TRBV3-2) to TRBJ2-5; possible D gene TRBD1, 5 bases. The germline V and J ends were trimmed by 0 bases and 1 base, with 15 bases remaining between them. Looked up from germline, CDR1 is LGHDT and CDR2 is YNNKEL (reference sequence). The CDR3 length is 17 residues. The CDR3 DNA is TGTGCCAGCAGCCAAGATAGAATGGGCAGGGTCCAAGAGACCCAGTACTTC. Its protein is CASSQDRMGRVQETQYF.

The gene calls are TRBV10-3 and TRBJ2-4; 9 bases line up with TRBD1. CDR1 is ENHRY and CDR2 is SYGVKD in the germline V gene. After removal of 6 bases from V and 8 bases from J, the junction contained 11 bases not matched to a gene. This CDR3 has 15 residues. The CDR3 spells CAISLGQGSMDIQYF. The CDR3 nucleotides are TGTGCCATCAGCCTCGGACAGGGGAGTATGGACATTCAGTACTTC.

The V call is TRBV13, the J call TRBJ2-7; D gene uncertain. The CDR3 contains 13 residues. Germline-derived CDR1 and CDR2 are PRHDT and FYEKMQ (reference sequence). Between the trimmed V and J ends, which lost 1 base and 2 bases, there was a span of 6 bases. As DNA, the CDR3 is TGTGCCAGCAGCTTAGCAGGTCCCTACGAGCAGTACTTC. Translating it yields CASSLAGPYEQYF.

The J gene is TRBJ2-2, the V gene TRBV5-1, with 8 bases fitting TRBD1. The CDR3 runs 15 residues. CDR1 and CDR2 (germline): SGHRS, YFSETQ. V was clipped by 0 bases and J by 7 bases; unmatched bases: 5. The CDR3 coding sequence is TGCGCCAGCAGCTTGGCCACAGGGGGAAACGGGGAGCTGTTTTTT. It translates to CASSLATGGNGELFF.

This clone was seen once. The rearrangement uses TRBV27 and TRBJ1-5; TRBD1 aligns across 7 bases. Germline-derived CDR1 and CDR2 are MNHEY and SMNVEV (reference sequence). This CDR3 is built from 14 residues. The J segment lost 3 bases and the V segment lost 8 bases, leaving 7 bases of the junction unmatched. CDR3 DNA sequence: TGTGCCAGCGCGTCCGGGACAGACAATCAGCCCCAGCATTTT. It encodes CASASGTDNQPQHF.

This rearrangement joins TRBV7-9 to TRBJ1-6; TRBD1 is a possible D gene (6 bases). The length of the CDR3 is 14 residues. V shed 5 bases and J shed 6 bases, with 11 bases lying between them. Germline V gives CDR1 SEHNR, CDR2 FQNEAQ (reference sequence). CDR3 sequence reads: CASSLGQSNSPLHF. DNA of the CDR3: TGTGCCAGCAGCCTAGGACAGAGTAATTCACCCCTCCACTTT.

The chain combines TRBV2 with TRBJ2-3; 8 nucleotides match TRBD1. The V segment lost 5 bases and the J segment 1 base; nucleotides outside the gene matches: 2. The length of the CDR3 is 14 residues. Germline V gene lookup returns CDR1 SNHLY and CDR2 FYNNEI. The CDR3 nucleotides read TGTGCCAGCAGTTTACAGGGGGGCACAGATACGCAGTATTTT. Translation gives CASSLQGGTDTQYF.